The present entry profiles one TCR beta chain with its context. Its antigen is unidentified. The sample is drawn from a study of a mutant IDH1 vaccine in newly diagnosed glioma. Study-level information: Treatment recipients were 62.5% male and around 40% female, and their mean age was around 39 years. Patients got radiotherapy, temozolomide, or both beforehand, and most got both.

The time point here: week 23, last vaccination. A single vaccine dose contained 300 ug of mutant IDH1 20-mer peptide, and topical imiquimod was used with it. Donor tumors were new WHO grade 3 or 4 IDH1-mutant, ATRX-lost astrocytomas. Overall study results and limits: Vaccination induced immune responses in around 95% of patients.

The repertoire was sequenced with immunoSEQ multiplex PCR; TCRdb's copy has only in-frame clones and lacks some. The sample shows approximately 28,000 clones, less than 90% of them seen only once. The specimen was PBMCs, collected from a glioma patient whose treatment included an IDH1 peptide vaccine. The TCR originated in a woman younger than 30 with glioma.

The CDR3: CASSEPGAREQYF. The CDR3 coding sequence is TGTGCCAGCAGTGAACCGGGGGCCAGGGAGCAGTACTTC. The genes are TRBV6-1 and TRBJ2-7; TRBD1 or TRBD2 may be the D gene (6 bases each). Trimming cost V 2 bases and J 7 bases, with 12 bases left between them. The CDR3 loop spans 13 amino acids. The germline V gene has CDR1 MNHNS and CDR2 SASEGT.